The following is a T cell receptor (beta chain) sequence with its context. This entry is derived from a study of OX40 agonist ivuxolimab in advanced cancers. Germline CDR1 is SGHAT and CDR2 is FQNNGV. V lost 4 bases, J lost 2 bases, and 16 bases lay in between. The CDR3 consists of 16 residues. Here immunoSEQ multiplex PCR was the method, and the copy in TCRdb shows in-frame clones only, minus some. The data contain tens of thousands of clones, about 85% of them singletons. The sample here was CD4+ or CD8+ T cells sorted from blood, taken in a trial of the OX40 agonist ivuxolimab. The TCR sequence derives from an adult with an advanced solid tumor such as melanoma, head and neck, liver or kidney cancer. J is TRBJ2-3 and V is TRBV11-2; D may be TRBD1 or TRBD2 (7 bases each). The CDR3 DNA reads as TGTGCCAGCAGCTCTCACCAGGGGGGGTCCACAGATACGCAGTATTTT. It translates to CASSSHQGGSTDTQYF.